Each of the 2 T cell receptor beta chains below was sequenced from the same sample in a study of T cell changes during pregnancy in multiple sclerosis (dated by TCRdb to between 2018 and 2021). Libraries came from the immunoSEQ multiplex PCR assay. TCRdb took over this immuneACCESS table, retaining in-frame rearrangements with V and J assigned. Such tables are incomplete; in checked studies, under half of the missing clones stem from an unresolved V gene, and the remainder is unexplained. For this sample there are tens of thousands of clones; approximately 92% appear just once. Clones ranked in the top ten supply just under 2% of the sample. The sequenced sample was peripheral blood, obtained in the third trimester of pregnancy. The receptors were gathered from a female donor in good health, enrolled as a control in a pregnancy study.

The V and J genes are TRBV23-1 and TRBJ2-3, with unresolved D. TRBV23-1 is known as an ORF, though its function is uncertain. CDR3 length equals 14 residues. V was trimmed by 11 bases and J by 8 bases, leaving 23 bases between them. The CDR3 loop is CAGSGLWPMGTQYF. In DNA form, the CDR3 reads TGCGCCGGCTCTGGGCTGTGGCCTATGGGTACGCAGTATTTT.

The chain employs TRBV4-1 and TRBJ2-1; D might be TRBD2 (5 bases). The V end was cut by 2 bases, the J end by 8 bases, with 16 bases between. In germline, CDR1 is MGHRA, CDR2 YSYEKL. The CDR3 consists of 15 residues. The CDR3 spells CASSQFATTTDEQFF. The CDR3 DNA is TGCGCCAGCAGCCAATTCGCGACTACCACCGATGAGCAGTTCTTC.